This T cell receptor (beta chain) was sequenced for a study of blood T cell repertoires in COVID-19. Study details: Sites across the United States, Italy and Spain contributed samples from acute and convalescent COVID-19.

This clone has just a few counts. The CDR3 has 18 residues. Germline CDR1 is LNHDA and CDR2 is SQIVND (reference sequence). V was pared by 9 bases and J by 0 bases, with 14 bases of the junction left unmatched. Produced via immunoSEQ multiplex PCR; TCRdb's table is partial and in-frame only. The sample carries more than 250,000 clones, approximately 86% recorded once. Participants were placed into cohorts based on the clinical history they reported. Two negative PCRs, clearance, or symptom resolution had been documented for recovered Cohort 3 donors. The sequenced material came from PBMCs or T cells enriched from blood (not recorded which). The V call is TRBV19, the J call TRBJ1-5, with 10 bases fitting TRBD1. This TCR was recovered from a woman younger than 30 who had recovered from COVID-19. The CDR3 spells CASRPTDRGLYSNQPQHF. The CDR3 nucleotides read TGTGCCAGCCGACCGACCGACAGGGGGCTTTATAGCAATCAGCCCCAGCATTTT.